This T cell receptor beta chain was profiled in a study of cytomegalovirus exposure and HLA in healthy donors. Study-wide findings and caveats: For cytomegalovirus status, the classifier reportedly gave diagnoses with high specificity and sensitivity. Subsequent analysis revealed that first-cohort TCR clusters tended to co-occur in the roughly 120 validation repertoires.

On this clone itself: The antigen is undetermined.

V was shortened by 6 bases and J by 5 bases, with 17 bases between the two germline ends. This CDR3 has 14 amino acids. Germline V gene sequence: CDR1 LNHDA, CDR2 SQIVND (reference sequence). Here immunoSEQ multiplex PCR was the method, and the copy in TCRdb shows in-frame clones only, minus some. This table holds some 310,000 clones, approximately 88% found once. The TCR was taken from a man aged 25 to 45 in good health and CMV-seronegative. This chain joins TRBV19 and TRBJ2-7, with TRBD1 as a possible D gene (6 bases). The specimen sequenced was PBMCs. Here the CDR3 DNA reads TGTGCCAGTAGCCTTACCCAAGGGGGTAACGAGCAGTACTTC. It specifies CASSLTQGGNEQYF.